This is a list of T cell receptor beta chains from one sample in a study of T cell responses to AZD1222 COVID-19 vaccine. This table comes from immunoSEQ multiplex PCR, and its TCRdb copy is limited to in-frame clones, with some not included. The data show roughly 180,000 clones, around 90% seen once. Here the sequenced sample was peripheral blood, taken 28 days after the second AZD1222 dose. These receptors all come from an adult who received the AZD1222 COVID-19 vaccine. CDR3s include the opening cysteine and the closing phenylalanine or tryptophan. D genes are given only for firm matches. Rows give clone size only sometimes, using once, few, many, or a class for an expanded clone.

clone_size	d_call	v_call	j_call	cdr3_aa	cdr3_nt
NA	NA	TRBV13	TRBJ2-3	CASSRGQFGSSTDTQYF	TGTGCCAGCAGTCGTGGACAGTTTGGGTCGAGCACAGATACGCAGTATTTT
NA	TRBD1	TRBV6-2/TRBV6-3	TRBJ2-7	CASSSDRGNFEQYF	TGTGCCAGCAGTTCCGACAGGGGAAATTTTGAGCAGTACTTC
NA	NA	TRBV18	TRBJ1-4	CASSPPSTGYEKLFF	TGTGCCAGCTCACCACCGTCTACAGGGTACGAAAAACTGTTTTTT
few	TRBD1	TRBV5-4	TRBJ2-7	CASSVRTGEVAEQYF	TGTGCCAGCAGCGTCCGGACAGGGGAGGTTGCCGAGCAGTACTTC
NA	NA	TRBV20-1	TRBJ2-7	CSGTVSYEQYF	TGCAGTGGAACCGTATCCTACGAGCAGTACTTC
NA	NA	TRBV6-2/TRBV6-3	TRBJ2-5	CASSYSKYQETQYF	TGTGCCAGCAGTTACTCGAAGTACCAAGAGACCCAGTACTTC
once	NA	TRBV5-1	TRBJ1-6	CASSLVGGRNSPLHF	TGCGCCAGCAGCTTGGTGGGGGGGAGGAATTCACCCCTCCACTTT
NA	NA	TRBV27	TRBJ1-2	CASTNTPQGAYGYTF	TGTGCCAGCACTAACACACCACAGGGCGCCTATGGCTACACCTTC
NA	NA	TRBV4-1	TRBJ2-3	CASSQVGASTDTQYF	TGCGCCAGCAGCCAAGTGGGGGCGAGCACAGATACGCAGTATTTT
once	NA	TRBV5-8	TRBJ1-5	CASSSLEAAGVNQPQHF	TGTGCCAGCAGCAGCTTGGAGGCCGCAGGGGTCAATCAGCCCCAGCATTTT
NA	NA	TRBV5-1	TRBJ2-7	CASSLGAAYEQYF	TGCGCCAGCAGCTTGGGAGCTGCCTACGAGCAGTACTTC
NA	NA	TRBV5-4	TRBJ2-3	CASSFGPTGGTDTQYF	TGTGCCAGCAGCTTCGGCCCGACAGGAGGCACAGATACGCAGTATTTT
NA	NA	TRBV19	TRBJ1-2	CASSSGENYGYTF	TGTGCCAGTAGTAGTGGAGAGAACTATGGCTACACCTTC
once	TRBD2	TRBV2	TRBJ2-7	CASSDSLAGEYF	TGTGCCAGCAGTGACTCACTAGCGGGAGAGTACTTC
NA	NA	TRBV9	TRBJ2-6	CASSVTYSGANVLTF	TGTGCCAGCAGCGTAACGTATTCTGGGGCCAACGTCCTGACTTTC
NA	NA	TRBV28	TRBJ1-2	CASSLGRGKGAHGYTF	TGTGCCAGCAGTTTGGGCAGGGGAAAAGGCGCGCATGGCTACACCTTC
NA	NA	TRBV19	TRBJ1-5	CASSIQVGPQHF	TGTGCCAGTAGTATCCAGGTAGGTCCCCAGCATTTT
NA	TRBD2	TRBV14	TRBJ2-5	CASSRTGTSGSRRETQYF	TGTGCCAGCAGCCGAACCGGGACTAGCGGGAGTCGGCGAGAGACCCAGTACTTC
few	NA	TRBV24-1	TRBJ2-3	CATSDPRPTDTQYF	TGTGCCACCAGTGACCCCAGACCCACAGATACGCAGTATTTT
NA	NA	TRBV19	TRBJ1-2	CASSNPGAAGYTF	TGTGCCAGTAGTAATCCGGGGGCCGCGGGCTACACCTTC
NA	NA	TRBV5-1	TRBJ2-3	CASGPPTDTQYF	TGCGCCAGCGGCCCCCCCACAGATACGCAGTATTTT
few	NA	TRBV2	TRBJ1-5	CASSEWPTGDQPQHF	TGTGCCAGCAGTGAGTGGCCTACCGGCGATCAGCCCCAGCATTTT
few	NA	TRBV5-1	TRBJ1-1	CASSLVPFSVNTEAFF	TGCGCCAGCAGCTTGGTACCCTTTAGTGTGAACACTGAAGCTTTCTTT
NA	TRBD1	TRBV28	TRBJ2-2	CASRSGTVNTGELFF	TGTGCCAGCAGATCCGGGACAGTAAACACCGGGGAGCTGTTTTTT
once	TRBD2	TRBV7-9	TRBJ2-5	CASRSGLAGKETQYF	TGTGCCAGCAGATCTGGACTAGCGGGGAAAGAGACCCAGTACTTC
NA	NA	TRBV28	TRBJ2-5	CASHSRYQETQYF	TGTGCCAGCCATTCTAGGTACCAAGAGACCCAGTACTTC
NA	TRBD1	TRBV6-5	TRBJ1-1	CASSFRTGHTEAFF	TGTGCCAGCAGTTTTAGGACAGGGCACACTGAAGCTTTCTTT
NA	NA	TRBV6-1	TRBJ1-1	CASSESGWGAFF	TGTGCCAGCAGTGAATCAGGGTGGGGAGCTTTCTTT
NA	TRBD2	TRBV7-9	TRBJ2-5	CASSFVGTNRETQYF	TGTGCCAGCAGCTTCGTCGGGACTAACAGAGAGACCCAGTACTTC
few	TRBD1	TRBV3-1/TRBV3-2	TRBJ2-7	CASSQDRGGGYEQYF	TGTGCCAGCAGCCAAGATCGAGGGGGCGGCTACGAGCAGTACTTC
NA	TRBD1	TRBV4-2	TRBJ2-1	CASSLGTGLGEQFF	TGTGCCAGCAGCCTTGGGACAGGCCTAGGAGAGCAGTTCTTC
once	NA	TRBV12-3/TRBV12-4	TRBJ1-3	CASRDSGNTIYF	TGTGCCAGCAGAGACAGTGGAAACACCATATATTTT
NA	TRBD2	TRBV11-3	TRBJ2-2	CASSLASRVTSGTGELFF	TGTGCCAGCAGCTTAGCCTCGAGGGTGACTAGCGGAACCGGGGAGCTGTTTTTT
NA	NA	TRBV24-1	TRBJ1-5	CATSDPRGNQPQHF	TGTGCCACCAGTGATCCCCGGGGGAATCAGCCCCAGCATTTT
NA	TRBD1	TRBV10-1	TRBJ2-7	CASSVPDRAFYEQYF	TGCGCCAGCAGTGTCCCGGACAGGGCTTTCTACGAGCAGTACTTC
NA	NA	TRBV13	TRBJ2-3	CASSLVPGPPYF	TGTGCCAGCAGCTTGGTCCCTGGGCCCCCGTATTTT
NA	NA	TRBV3-1/TRBV3-2	TRBJ2-7	CASSQIARDTNYEQYF	TGTGCCAGCAGCCAAATAGCCCGGGACACAAACTACGAGCAGTACTTC
NA	TRBD2	TRBV19	TRBJ2-3	CASRLAGDQDTQYF	TGTGCCAGCCGACTAGCGGGAGATCAAGATACGCAGTATTTT